This T cell receptor beta chain was profiled in a study of cytomegalovirus exposure and HLA in healthy donors. Across the whole study: Most donors, 80% to 90% of a few hundred genotyped, fell in the Caucasian-associated ancestry cluster.

It was with 60 Vbeta and 13 Jbeta primers that the PCR ran. Here immunoSEQ multiplex PCR was the method, and the copy in TCRdb shows in-frame clones only, minus some. The repertoire holds roughly 190,000 clones, with more than 65% as singletons. The TCR was taken from a woman aged 25-40 years in good health and CMV-seropositive. Sequencing was performed on PBMCs.

The CDR3 region is CASRASLYEQYF. CDR3 sequence (DNA): TGTGCCAGCAGGGCTAGCCTCTACGAGCAGTACTTC. V is TRBV6-1 and J is TRBJ2-5, with D tentatively TRBD2 (5 bases). The better agreement between TRBJ2-7 and the DNA end casts doubt on the J call. The CDR3 has 12 amino acids. The germline CDR1 and CDR2 sequences are MNHNS and SASEGT.